The present T cell receptor (beta chain) was sequenced within a study of regulatory T cells in long-lasting Graves disease. Trimming took 2 bases from V and 0 from J, leaving 10 bases between them. This CDR3 has 16 amino acids. Germline V gene sequence: CDR1 PRHDT, CDR2 FYEKMQ (reference sequence). Library construction for TCR beta used iRepertoire HTBI primers and Arm-PCR of CDR3 regions. Using its own MiXCR run on the multiplex PCR reads, TCRdb lists one record per CDR3 protein. This sample has almost 450,000 distinct CDR3 sequences, with about 17% found just once. The time point: newly diagnosed GD, antithyroid drugs for less than 3 months. PBMC-derived RNA was used for the TCR library. The same data also went into a second study, on T cells in Graves' hyperthyroidism and ophthalmopathy.

The material sequenced was peripheral blood mononuclear cells (PBMCs), taken at new diagnosis, from a patient treated with antithyroid drugs. This clonotype was sampled from a woman in her 30s with Graves disease. J is TRBJ2-2 and V is TRBV13; the D is unclear. The CDR3 nucleotides read TGTGCCAGCAGCTTACCCTTTGCGACGAACACCGGGGAGCTGTTTTTT. This gives the protein CASSLPFATNTGELFF.